The 23 T cell receptor beta chains below were found in one sample sequenced in a study of blood T cell repertoires in COVID-19. TCRdb's table, derived via immunoSEQ multiplex PCR, lists solely in-frame clones and lacks some. The table shows roughly 110,000 clones, with 85% occurring only once. The sample was peripheral blood. The source is a human donor in a cohort sampled during active COVID-19.

This chain connects TRBV6-1 to TRBJ2-1, with 11 bases lining up with TRBD2. With 1 base clipped from V and 7 bases from J, the junction kept 3 bases outside the gene matches. Germline CDR1 is MNHNS and CDR2 is SASEGT. The CDR3 extends over 15 amino acids. The CDR3 region is CASSEGSGGVNEQFF. The CDR3 region has the DNA TGTGCCAGCAGTGAAGGTAGCGGGGGGGTAAATGAGCAGTTCTTC.

The J gene is TRBJ2-3, the V gene TRBV5-1; 10 nucleotides align to TRBD2. Germline CDR1 and CDR2: SGHRS and YFSETQ. Germline trimming cut 0 bases from V and 1 base from J; bases unmatched to any gene: 2. The CDR3 is made up of 16 amino acids. CDR3 sequence (DNA): TGCGCCAGCAGCTTGGATCTAGCGGGGGGCACAGATACGCAGTATTTT. Amino acids: CASSLDLAGGTDTQYF. Full variable domain (remainder filled in from reference TRBV5-1 and TRBJ2-3): KAGVTQTPRYLIKTRGQQVTLSCSPISGHRSVSWYQQTPGQGLQFLFEYFSETQRNKGNFPGRFSGRQFSNSRSEMNVSTLELGDSALYLCASSLDLAGGTDTQYFGPGTRLTVL.

This chain links TRBV27 with TRBJ2-1, with D maybe TRBD2 (5 bases). The CDR3 covers 13 residues. Germline-derived CDR1 and CDR2 are MNHEY and SMNVEV (reference sequence). The V gene lost 7 bases and the J gene lost 2 bases, with 9 bases spanning the gap. DNA of the CDR3: TGTGCCAGCAAGCGGCAGGCCTACAATGAGCAGTTCTTC. It encodes CASKRQAYNEQFF.

The chain has TRBV6-5 and TRBJ2-7; maybe TRBD1 (6 bases). Looked up from germline, CDR1 is MNHEY and CDR2 is SVGAGI. This CDR3 comprises 13 residues. V lost 10 bases, J lost 2 bases, and 15 bases lay in between. CDR3 DNA sequence: TGTGCCACTTCAGAACAGGGACCCTACGAGCAGTACTTC. This gives the protein CATSEQGPYEQYF.

The V and J genes are TRBV5-4 and TRBJ2-7; TRBD2 might be the D (6 bases). Between the trimmed V and J ends, which lost 4 bases and 0 bases, there was a span of 17 bases. The CDR3 is made up of 16 amino acids. Germline loops: CDR1 SGHNT, CDR2 YYREEE (reference sequence). CDR3 sequence reads: CASSAGGKLGSYEQYF. The CDR3 DNA sequence: TGTGCCAGCAGCGCCGGGGGTAAATTGGGCTCCTACGAGCAGTACTTC.

V gene TRBV2 combines with J gene TRBJ2-7; tentatively, D is TRBD2 (7 bases). V was clipped by 7 bases and J by 3 bases, with 16 bases between them. Germline values: CDR1 SNHLY, CDR2 FYNNEI. The CDR3 totals 14 residues. In DNA form, the CDR3 reads TGTGCCAGCACTTTGGGGGGGGCTGACTACGAGCAGTACTTC. Translated, it gives CASTLGGADYEQYF.

The chain recombines TRBV7-7 with TRBJ2-5, with 7 bases that match TRBD2. Trimming took 5 bases from V and 10 from J; bases not matched to a gene: 7. This CDR3 has 12 amino acids. Looked up from germline, CDR1 is SSHAT and CDR2 is FNYEAQ (reference sequence). CDR3 bases: TGTGCCAGCAGCGAAGGGAGGGGAAACCAGTACTTC. It translates to CASSEGRGNQYF.

This sequence joins TRBV5-1 and TRBJ2-2; TRBD1 aligns across 7 bases. The V segment lost 0 bases and the J segment 5 bases; nucleotides outside the gene matches: 4. The CDR3 consists of 15 residues. Germline CDR1 SGHRS, CDR2 YFSETQ. DNA of the CDR3: TGCGCCAGCAGCTTGGGGGGACAGATAACCGGGGAGCTGTTTTTT. Translating it yields CASSLGGQITGELFF.

This clone was picked up one time. The rearrangement joins TRBV12-3 or TRBV12-4 to TRBJ2-7, with D perhaps TRBD1 (6 bases). This CDR3 has 13 residues. Trimming cost V 4 bases and J 3 bases, with 10 bases left between them. The chain's CDR3 is CASSWGTSYEQYF. As DNA, the CDR3 is TGTGCCAGCAGTTGGGGGACAAGCTACGAGCAGTACTTC.

Remarks on this clone: Other DNA sequences in this sample translate to the same CDR3. The chain uses TRBV12-5 and TRBJ2-1; a weak D match, TRBD1 (5 bases). V lost 1 base and J 7 bases, leaving 5 bases between the germline ends. Germline lookup yields CDR1 LGHNT and CDR2 FRNRAP. The CDR3 is made up of 12 amino acids. CDR3 loop: CASGLGQNEQFF. In DNA form, the CDR3 reads TGTGCTAGTGGTTTGGGACAGAATGAGCAGTTCTTC. The whole variable domain, remainder taken from reference TRBV12-5 and TRBJ2-1, is DARVTQTPRHKVTEMGQEVTMRCQPILGHNTVFWYRQTMMQGLELLAYFRNRAPLDDSGMPKDRFSAEMPDATLATLKIQPSEPRDSAVYFCASGLGQNEQFFGPGTRLTVL.

The chain recombines TRBV3-1 (or the pseudogene TRBV3-2) with TRBJ1-5, with TRBD1 matching 7 bases. Germline assignment: CDR1 LGHDT and CDR2 YNNKEL (reference sequence). The CDR3 totals 16 residues. Germline trimming cut 4 bases from V and 0 bases from J; bases unmatched to any gene: 6. The CDR3: CASSLTGVHSNQPQHF. The CDR3 DNA follows: TGTGCCAGCAGCCTTACAGGGGTTCATAGCAATCAGCCCCAGCATTTT.

The chain has TRBV9 and TRBJ2-7, with 10 nucleotides matching TRBD2. V was clipped by 0 bases and J by 6 bases; unmatched bases: 0. Germline values: CDR1 SGDLS, CDR2 YYNGEE. This CDR3 has 13 residues. CDR3 residues: CASSVVAGGEQYF. The CDR3 DNA is TGTGCCAGCAGCGTAGTAGCGGGGGGCGAGCAGTACTTC. Variable domain in full (rest from reference TRBV9 and TRBJ2-7): DSGVTQTPKHLITATGQRVTLRCSPRSGDLSVYWYQQSLDQGLQFLIQYYNGEERAKGNILERFSAQQFPDLHSELNLSSLELGDSALYFCASSVVAGGEQYFGPGTRLTVT.

The chain recombines TRBV14 with TRBJ2-2, with D perhaps TRBD1 (5 bases). Germline V gives CDR1 SGHDN, CDR2 FVKESK. Trimming took 4 bases from V and 5 from J, leaving 11 bases between them. The CDR3 length is 14 residues. In DNA, the CDR3 is TGTGCCAGCAGCCCGAACCAGGGAACCGGGGAGCTGTTTTTT. Residues: CASSPNQGTGELFF.

The chain employs TRBV2 and TRBJ2-3; 8 nucleotides align to TRBD1. Germline V gene sequence: CDR1 SNHLY, CDR2 FYNNEI. The V gene end was trimmed by 7 bases and the J gene end by 2 bases; junction bases not matched to a gene: 11. The CDR3 has 16 residues. The CDR3, as DNA: TGTGCCAGCATCCGCCTCAGACAGGGGCACACAGATACGCAGTATTTT. Amino acid sequence: CASIRLRQGHTDTQYF.

J is TRBJ2-3 and V is TRBV7-2; TRBD2 might be the D (6 bases). The CDR3 contains 16 residues. V shed 1 base and J shed 2 bases, with 13 bases lying between them. Germline V gives CDR1 SGHTA, CDR2 FQGNSA. CDR3 region: CASSLVRRGLTDTQYF. DNA for the CDR3: TGTGCCAGCAGCTTAGTCAGGAGGGGTCTCACAGATACGCAGTATTTT.

The gene calls are TRBV11-2 and TRBJ2-1; TRBD1 matches at 8 bases. Germline V gives CDR1 SGHAT, CDR2 FQNNGV. After removal of 5 bases from V and 4 bases from J, the junction contained 7 bases not matched to a gene. This CDR3 is built from 15 residues. Here the CDR3 DNA reads TGTGCCAGCAGCAAAACAGGGGGTACATACAATGAGCAGTTCTTC. This gives the protein CASSKTGGTYNEQFF.

The chain employs TRBV30 and TRBJ1-1, with D maybe TRBD1 (6 bases). V lost 0 bases, J lost 1 base, and 9 bases lay in between. Germline lookup yields CDR1 GTSNPN and CDR2 SVGIG (reference sequence). The CDR3 is 14 residues long. Here the CDR3 DNA reads TGTGCCTGGAGTGTATTAGGGGGGAACACTGAAGCTTTCTTT. This encodes CAWSVLGGNTEAFF.

V usage is TRBV5-1 and J usage is TRBJ1-3; 7 bases map to TRBD1. CDR3 size: 16 residues. V shed 2 bases and J 0 bases; nucleotides not matched to a gene: 5. Looked up from germline, CDR1 is SGHRS and CDR2 is YFSETQ. CDR3 nucleotide sequence: TGCGCCAGCAGCTTACAGGGGTTAGGCTCTGGAAACACCATATATTTT. It codes for CASSLQGLGSGNTIYF.

This sequence joins TRBV4-2 and TRBJ1-2; D is unresolved. Trimming shortened V by 0 bases and J by 3 bases, and 11 bases separated the two germline ends. The CDR3 loop spans 15 amino acids. The germline V gene has CDR1 LGHNA and CDR2 YNFKEQ. The CDR3 DNA reads as TGTGCCAGCAGCCAAGAGTACGGGGAGGACTATGGCTACACCTTC. Protein sequence: CASSQEYGEDYGYTF.

The chain couples TRBV7-2 to TRBJ2-4; 10 bases map to TRBD2. J was trimmed by 5 bases and V by 3 bases; bases with no gene match: 4. The germline gives CDR1 SGHTA, CDR2 FQGNSA. The CDR3 is 15 amino acids. The CDR3 loop is CASSFSGGPENIQYF. The CDR3 DNA sequence: TGTGCCAGCAGCTTTAGCGGGGGGCCCGAAAACATTCAGTACTTC. The full variable domain, in which reference TRBV7-2 and TRBJ2-4 provide the parts outside the CDR3, is GAGVSQSPSNKVTEKGKDVELRCDPISGHTALYWYRQSLGQGLEFLIYFQGNSAPDKSGLPSDRFSAERTGGSVSTLTIQRTQQEDSAVYLCASSFSGGPENIQYFGAGTRLSVL.

The chain joins TRBV9 to TRBJ2-1, with D tentatively TRBD2 (6 bases). CDR3 length: 17 amino acids. V was trimmed by 3 bases and J by 6 bases, leaving 22 bases between them. CDR1 and CDR2 from the germline V gene are SGDLS and YYNGEE. CDR3 DNA: TGTGCCAGCAGCGGACTAGGGTCGTCCAAGGGGATCAATGAGCAGTTCTTC. Protein sequence: CASSGLGSSKGINEQFF.

This chain uses TRBV5-1 with TRBJ2-7; tentatively, D is TRBD2 (6 bases). This CDR3 is built from 17 residues. Germline V gene data show CDR1 as SGHRS and CDR2 as YFSETQ. V shed 3 bases and J shed 5 bases, with 24 bases lying between them. The CDR3 here is CASSWAGGTELFHEQYF. CDR3 bases: TGCGCCAGCAGCTGGGCCGGGGGTACAGAGCTTTTCCACGAGCAGTACTTC.

This chain connects TRBV10-2 to TRBJ2-5; weak D call: TRBD1 (7 bases). Germline lookup yields CDR1 WSHSY and CDR2 SAAADI. CDR3 length equals 13 residues. V dropped 10 bases and J dropped 5 bases, with 17 bases sitting between them. The CDR3 sequence: CAISEGAAETQYF. The CDR3 region has the DNA TGCGCCATCTCGGAGGGGGCGGCGGAGACCCAGTACTTC.